The rows below give T cell receptor beta chains drawn from one sample of a study of blood T cell repertoires in COVID-19. Using immunoSEQ multiplex PCR, the repertoire was profiled, and TCRdb retains in-frame clones only, with some absent. Of about 270,000 clones listed, around 86% were seen once; the top ten hold roughly 2.9%. The sequenced material came from peripheral blood. The receptors here all came from a woman aged 55 to 70 with active or convalescent COVID-19. CDR3s include the opening cysteine and the closing phenylalanine or tryptophan. The D gene is left open where the match is weak. Size tells how often a clone was seen (once, few, many) or the class of an expanded clone, and some rows leave it out.

abundance	d_gene	j_gene	v_gene	CDR3aa	CDR3nt
NA	NA	TRBJ1-4	TRBV4-1	CASSGTGEEKLFF	TGCGCCAGCAGCGGGACGGGGGAGGAAAAACTGTTTTTT
NA	NA	TRBJ1-5	TRBV7-6	CASSATTDWHSNQPQHF	TGTGCCAGCAGCGCCACGACAGACTGGCATAGCAATCAGCCCCAGCATTTT
NA	NA	TRBJ1-1	TRBV7-9	CASSFWSGRYTEAFF	TGTGCCAGCAGCTTTTGGTCCGGGAGATACACTGAAGCTTTCTTT
NA	TRBD2	TRBJ2-3	TRBV19	CASSQLAGASTDTQYF	TGTGCCAGTAGCCAACTAGCGGGGGCCTCTACAGATACGCAGTATTTT
few	NA	TRBJ1-2	TRBV2	CASTYRVGYTF	TGTGCCAGCACGTACAGGGTCGGCTACACCTTC
NA	NA	TRBJ2-1	TRBV4-3	CASSQEASGHNEQFF	TGCGCCAGCAGCCAAGAAGCCAGCGGGCACAATGAGCAGTTCTTC
many	NA	TRBJ1-1	TRBV11-2	CASNGQLNTEAFF	TGTGCCAGCAACGGACAGTTGAACACTGAAGCTTTCTTT
many	TRBD1	TRBJ1-1	TRBV29-1	CSAGQGGTEAFF	TGCAGCGCCGGACAGGGTGGCACTGAAGCTTTCTTT
NA	TRBD2	TRBJ2-5	TRBV3-1/TRBV3-2	CASSQVLRLAETQYF	TGTGCCAGCAGCCAAGTTCTTCGACTAGCAGAGACCCAGTACTTC
NA	TRBD2	TRBJ2-1	TRBV27	CASVLPGSGGSEQFF	TGTGCCAGCGTGCTCCCTGGGAGCGGGGGGTCTGAGCAGTTCTTC
few	TRBD2	TRBJ2-4	TRBV10-3	CAISAAGGPGNIQYF	TGTGCCATCAGTGCAGCGGGGGGGCCCGGAAACATTCAGTACTTC
NA	NA	TRBJ2-3	TRBV19	CASSIKQGPTDTQYF	TGTGCCAGTAGTATAAAACAGGGCCCCACAGATACGCAGTATTTT
NA	TRBD1	TRBJ1-5	TRBV6-2/TRBV6-3	CASSTGGQPQHF	TGTGCCAGCAGTACAGGGGGCCAGCCCCAGCATTTT
NA	NA	TRBJ2-5	TRBV2	CASRFVEEFQETQYF	TGTGCCAGCAGGTTCGTTGAGGAATTTCAAGAGACCCAGTACTTC
NA	NA	TRBJ2-1	TRBV9	CASSVDRLALDEQFF	TGTGCCAGCAGCGTAGATCGTCTAGCGTTGGATGAGCAGTTCTTC
once	TRBD1	TRBJ1-1	TRBV5-1	CASRQGAQDTEAFF	TGCGCCAGTCGACAGGGGGCGCAAGATACTGAAGCTTTCTTT
NA	NA	TRBJ1-1	TRBV2	CASTVTRGGGDLYPEAFF	TGTGCCAGCACGGTCACACGGGGAGGGGGGGATTTATACCCTGAAGCTTTCTTT
NA	TRBD2	TRBJ2-2	TRBV2	CASSVIGTSGPTNTGELFF	TGTGCCAGCAGTGTCATTGGGACTAGCGGACCAACGAACACCGGGGAGCTGTTTTTT
NA	TRBD1	TRBJ2-4	TRBV20-1	CSARGQGQYFF	TGCAGTGCCAGAGGACAGGGCCAGTACTTCTTC
NA	NA	TRBJ1-2	TRBV5-8	CASSLGQINYGYTF	TGTGCCAGCAGCTTGGGACAAATTAACTATGGCTACACCTTC
NA	NA	TRBJ2-2	TRBV2	CASSRQPLGELFF	TGTGCCAGCAGTCGACAACCCCTCGGGGAGCTGTTTTTT
NA	TRBD2	TRBJ2-5	TRBV19	CASSIGSRPSGAQETQYF	TGTGCCAGTAGTATAGGTTCGCGCCCTAGCGGGGCCCAAGAGACCCAGTACTTC
NA	NA	TRBJ2-6	TRBV10-3	CVPSLGVGKLCGANVLTF	TGTGTGCCATCATTGGGAGTTGGGAAACTCTGCGGGGCCAACGTCCTGACTTTC
NA	NA	TRBJ1-1	TRBV7-9	CASSLPIDREAFF	TGTGCCAGCAGCTTACCCATAGACAGGGAAGCTTTCTTT
once	TRBD1	TRBJ1-2	TRBV5-4	CASSLSSPGQGGGYTF	TGTGCCAGCAGCTTAAGTTCCCCGGGACAGGGGGGAGGCTACACCTTC
NA	TRBD2	TRBJ2-1	TRBV6-1	CASSEAWLAGGLEQFF	TGTGCCAGCAGTGAAGCTTGGTTAGCGGGGGGGCTCGAGCAGTTCTTC
NA	NA	TRBJ1-2	TRBV27	CASSLSGGFGYTF	TGTGCCAGCAGTTTGTCGGGGGGCTTCGGCTACACCTTC
NA	TRBD2	TRBJ2-5	TRBV9	CASSGLAKETQYF	TGTGCCAGCAGCGGACTAGCGAAAGAGACCCAGTACTTC
NA	TRBD1	TRBJ1-2	TRBV28	CASSLWGTGGTYGYTF	TGTGCCAGCAGTTTATGGGGGACAGGGGGTACCTATGGCTACACCTTC
NA	TRBD1	TRBJ2-5	TRBV10-3	CAISAVRSGGSETQYF	TGTGCCATCAGTGCAGTGCGGTCAGGGGGCTCTGAGACCCAGTACTTC
NA	TRBD1	TRBJ1-3	TRBV7-2	CASSHKTGRPLNTIYF	TGTGCCAGCAGCCATAAGACAGGGAGGCCTCTAAACACCATATATTTT
NA	TRBD1	TRBJ2-5	TRBV5-6	CASSLGQGLQETQYF	TGTGCCAGCAGCTTGGGACAGGGCCTACAAGAGACCCAGTACTTC
once	NA	TRBJ1-1	TRBV7-3	CASSLTSNTEAFF	TGTGCCAGCAGCCTCACATCGAACACTGAAGCTTTCTTT